This record looks at one T cell receptor (beta chain) sequence and its context. Its cognate antigen is unknown. Germline V lookup: CDR1 SGHAT, CDR2 FQNNGV. The V end lost 0 bases, the J end lost 8 bases, and 16 bases lay between the germline ends. The CDR3 length is 15 residues. The record originates from a study of cytomegalovirus exposure and HLA in healthy donors. General study findings and limits: A few chains linked to CMV were shown in vitro to be specific for CMV antigens. Accurate prediction of most subjects' HLA-A and HLA-B alleles from TCR beta sequences was reported. Some TCR beta chains (around 180 of them) were listed as cytomegalovirus-associated.

A multiplex PCR was run with 60 Vbeta primers and 13 Jbeta primers. In the original workflow: Later work found tens of millions of unique TCR beta chains, with some 11 million shared. Libraries were prepared by immunoSEQ multiplex PCR; TCRdb keeps only in-frame clonotypes and omits some of them. D and trimming were read from the DNA, whereas the V and J calls and clone size are those reported in that table. The table includes some 130,000 clones, around 9.7% detected once. The source material was PBMCs. This chain connects TRBV11-2 to TRBJ1-2; TRBD1 is a possible D gene (6 bases). The TCR comes from a man over 45 in good health and CMV-seronegative. CDR3 in DNA: TGTGCCAGCAGCTTAGAACCTGACCAGGGGTACGGCTACACCTTC. This encodes CASSLEPDQGYGYTF.